The 16 T cell receptor beta chains given below trace back to one sample, sequenced in a study of T cells in Graves' hyperthyroidism and ophthalmopathy. Template material for amplifying TCR beta CDR3 regions consisted of RNA transcripts. HTBI primers were employed in a first-round RT-PCR of the TCR CDR3. TCRdb used MiXCR to reprocess the multiplex PCR reads, holding one entry per CDR3 protein. The table has about 290,000 distinct CDR3 sequences, more than 10% seen once. Input material: blood. All receptors come from a woman between 25 and 40 years old with Graves' hyperthyroidism that later progressed to Graves' ophthalmopathy.

The table lists this clonotype with many counts. The rearrangement links TRBV12-3 or TRBV12-4 to TRBJ1-4, with D possibly TRBD1 on 6 matching bases. V shed 6 bases and J shed 5 bases, with 13 bases lying between them. The CDR3 is made up of 14 amino acids. DNA for the CDR3: TGTGCCAGCAGCCGGACAGAAACAAATGAAAAACTGTTTTTT. Protein product: CASSRTETNEKLFF.

This clonotype was detected ten times or more. The gene calls are TRBV7-9 and TRBJ2-3, with D possibly TRBD1 on 5 matching bases. Trimming stripped 5 bases from V and 2 bases from J, with 17 bases between. The germline gives CDR1 SEHNR, CDR2 FQNEAQ (reference sequence). This CDR3 comprises 16 residues. The CDR3 DNA sequence: TGTGCCAGCAGCCCAGGGCCGAGTACCTACACAGATACGCAGTATTTT. It codes for CASSPGPSTYTDTQYF.

This clonotype was counted only a few times. This sequence joins TRBV9 and TRBJ2-2; D may be TRBD1 (7 bases). Trimming cost V 7 bases and J 4 bases, with 14 bases left between them. The CDR3 extends over 14 amino acids. Germline lookup yields CDR1 SGDLS and CDR2 YYNGEE. The CDR3 sequence is CASGGTVGTGELFF. The CDR3 bases are TGTGCCAGCGGGGGGACAGTGGGCACCGGGGAGCTGTTTTTT.

This clonotype came up a few times. The gene calls are TRBV7-2 and TRBJ2-1; 15 positions match TRBD2. This CDR3 has 17 residues. Germline V lookup: CDR1 SGHTA, CDR2 FQGNSA. The V segment lost 5 bases and the J segment 2 bases; nucleotides outside the gene matches: 4. The DNA for the CDR3 is TGTGCCAGCAGCCAAGGACTAGCGGGAGGGGCCTACAATGAGCAGTTCTTC. Translation: CASSQGLAGGAYNEQFF.

This clonotype has a count of ten or more. The chain combines TRBV28 with TRBJ1-2, with 8 bases identical to TRBD1. V gave up 10 bases and J gave up 7 bases; unmatched junction bases: 8. This CDR3 is built from 12 residues. CDR1 and CDR2 from the germline V gene are MDHEN and SYDVKM. CDR3 DNA: TGTGCCACTAATACAGGGGGGGTTGGCTACACCTTC. Translating gives CATNTGGVGYTF.

Many counts were recorded for this clonotype. This chain connects TRBV7-2 to TRBJ2-1; D is uncertain. Germline V gene data show CDR1 as SGHTA and CDR2 as FQGNSA. With 2 bases removed from V and 9 bases from J, the gap between germline ends came to 8 bases. This CDR3 region has 12 residues. CDR3 residues: CASSLRVGEQFF. CDR3 bases: TGTGCCAGCAGCTTAAGGGTAGGTGAGCAGTTCTTC. Full variable domain (outside the CDR3, taken from reference TRBV7-2 and TRBJ2-1): GAGVSQSPSNKVTEKGKDVELRCDPISGHTALYWYRQSLGQGLEFLIYFQGNSAPDKSGLPSDRFSAERTGGSVSTLTIQRTQQEDSAVYLCASSLRVGEQFFGPGTRLTVL.

This clonotype has a count of ten or more. The chain is built from TRBV28 and TRBJ2-2; D is tentatively TRBD1 or TRBD2 (5 bases each). Germline assignment: CDR1 MDHEN and CDR2 SYDVKM. The V gene lost 5 bases and the J gene lost 4 bases, with 20 bases spanning the gap. The CDR3 loop spans 17 amino acids. The CDR3 nucleotides read TGTGCCAGCAGTATTCCGGGACCCATGTTGGGCACCGGGGAGCTGTTTTTT. This gives the protein CASSIPGPMLGTGELFF.

This clonotype was seen a handful of times. This chain joins TRBV19 and TRBJ1-5; no clear D gene. The CDR3 contains 15 residues. Germline values: CDR1 LNHDA, CDR2 SQIVND (reference sequence). The germline V and J ends were trimmed by 5 bases and 0 bases, with 11 bases remaining between them. DNA for the CDR3: TGTGCCAGTAGTCTGACGGACTATAGCAATCAGCCCCAGCATTTT. The encoded protein is CASSLTDYSNQPQHF.

Notes on this clonotype: One base away lies a much larger clone, so this may be a sequencing read error. The chain carries TRBV18 and TRBJ2-5; D may be TRBD2 (7 bases). Germline values: CDR1 KGHSH, CDR2 LQKENI. This CDR3 is built from 14 residues. As DNA, the CDR3 is TGTGCCAGCTCACCAACGGGGGGCCAAGAGGCCCAGTACTTC. Translation: CASSPTGGQEAQYF.

V gene TRBV27 combines with J gene TRBJ2-3; tentative D call: TRBD2 (6 bases). The ends were cut back, 4 bases at V and 2 bases at J, with 7 bases in the middle. CDR3 length: 13 residues. Germline lookup yields CDR1 MNHEY and CDR2 SMNVEV (reference sequence). CDR3: CASSWGVTDTQYF. The CDR3 DNA sequence: TGTGCCAGCAGTTGGGGGGTCACAGATACGCAGTATTTT.

The sample holds many counts of this clonotype. The J gene is TRBJ2-3, the V gene TRBV12-3 or TRBV12-4; TRBD1 or TRBD2 may be the D gene (6 bases each). Trimming removed 10 bases from V and 4 bases from J, with 15 bases in between. This CDR3 has 13 amino acids. CDR3 bases: TGTGCCACTCAACAGGGAGGTCCAGATACGCAGTATTTT. Translated, it gives CATQQGGPDTQYF.

This clonotype was detected a few times. V is TRBV9 and J is TRBJ1-5; D may be TRBD1 (5 bases). This CDR3 contains 16 residues. V was pared by 4 bases and J by 5 bases, with 19 bases between. Germline assignment: CDR1 SGDLS and CDR2 YYNGEE. The CDR3 sequence is CASSKPGTGFYQPQHF. The DNA for the CDR3 is TGTGCCAGCAGCAAACCCGGGACGGGCTTTTATCAGCCCCAGCATTTT.

This clonotype was detected ten times or more. V is TRBV27 and J is TRBJ2-3; D gene uncertain. Trimming left V 2 bases short and J 4 bases short, with 7 bases between. This CDR3 is 13 amino acids long. Germline CDR1 MNHEY, CDR2 SMNVEV (reference sequence). For the CDR3, the DNA is TGTGCCAGCAGTTTACCTCACGCAGATACGCAGTATTTT. This codes for CASSLPHADTQYF.

This clonotype was recorded at least ten times. The chain joins TRBV12-3 or TRBV12-4 to TRBJ2-5; 7 bases align to TRBD2. The V and J ends lost 7 bases and 3 bases, in that order; junction bases with no gene match: 5. The CDR3 contains 13 residues. The CDR3 here is CASIKSGEETQYF. The CDR3 DNA is TGTGCCAGCATCAAGAGCGGGGAAGAGACCCAGTACTTC.

This clonotype was observed a few times. CDR3 in DNA: TGTGCCAGCAGCCAGGGCGGGAAGAGCTCCTACAATGAGCAGTTCTTC. Translation: CASSQGGKSSYNEQFF. The V call is TRBV3-2, the J call TRBJ2-1; TRBD2, the table's D call, was not compared with the DNA. TRBV3-2 is designated a pseudogene. This CDR3 has 16 amino acids.

This clonotype was counted at least ten times. The rearrangement uses TRBV6-1 and TRBJ2-7; TRBD1 agrees at 10 bases. V lost 5 bases, J lost 3 bases, and 7 bases stayed unmatched. From germline, CDR1 is MNHNS and CDR2 SASEGT. The CDR3 extends over 15 amino acids. CDR3 sequence: CASSRTGTGVYEQYF. The CDR3 DNA reads as TGTGCCAGCAGTAGAACTGGGACAGGGGTCTACGAGCAGTACTTC.